This TCR beta chain stems from a study of patients and donors after allogeneic stem cell transplantation. TCRdb passed the RT-PCR reads through MiXCR, listing each CDR3 protein once. The sample shows roughly 880,000 distinct CDR3 sequences, more than 15% of them seen only once. V shed 7 bases and J 5 bases; nucleotides not matched to a gene: 10. CDR3 length: 14 residues. This clonotype was obtained from a human donor who was either an allogeneic HSCT recipient or a stem cell or donor lymphocyte infusion donor (not recorded which). It is not recorded whose cells these are; they may come from a transplant donor. This sequence joins TRBV12-3 or TRBV12-4 and TRBJ2-5; 7 bases line up with TRBD1. Sequencing was performed on blood, either unsorted or a sorted T cell fraction (not recorded which). DNA for the CDR3: TGTGCCAGCACCCGTGAGGGGGCGTGGGAGACCCAGTACTTC. This translates into CASTREGAWETQYF.